The present T cell receptor (beta chain) was sequenced within a study of blood T cell repertoires in COVID-19. Study-wide context: Acute and convalescent COVID-19 samples came from the United States, Italy and Spain. Sample material is recorded as cDNA or gDNA derived from T cells, B-cell-depleted T cells, or PBMCs.

The assay was immunoSEQ multiplex PCR, and TCRdb's table has in-frame clones only and misses some. The sample includes roughly 200,000 clones, around 85% of them seen just once. Enrolled through a virtual design, the participants were between roughly 18 and 89 years of age and came from around 25 US areas. The study assigned cohorts using participant-reported clinical history. This clone showed up just once. This CDR3 has 15 amino acids. Germline V CDR1 and CDR2: KGHSH, LQKENI. With 4 bases removed from V and 4 bases from J, the gap between germline ends came to 16 bases. Sequenced sample: PBMCs or T cells enriched from blood (not recorded which). This sequence joins TRBV18 and TRBJ1-2; D is perhaps TRBD1 (5 bases). The sequence was collected from a man between 35 and 55 years old who had recovered from COVID-19. CDR3 nucleotides: TGTGCCAGCTCACGGGGGGAAGGGACGTTCTATGGCTACACCTTC. Translating gives CASSRGEGTFYGYTF.